This T cell receptor (beta chain) is from a study of CD8 T cells in Susac syndrome. Random hexamers were used to reverse transcribe the RNA input (about 0.5 to 1 ug). A single record per CDR3 protein comes from TCRdb applying MiXCR to the immunoSEQ multiplex PCR reads. The sample has hundreds of thousands of distinct CDR3 sequences, approximately 85% seen once; the top ten hold about 0.12%. V lost 5 bases to trimming and J lost 2 bases, with 13 bases between them. This CDR3 comprises 14 residues. Germline loops: CDR1 SEHNR, CDR2 FQNEAQ (reference sequence). CD8+ and CD4+ blood T cells underwent TCR beta sequencing. Stable or active relapsing-remitting multiple sclerosis, untreated and meeting revised McDonald criteria, defined the controls. It was negative isolation that provided the CD8+ and CD4+ T cells, whereas TEMRA cells were enriched by FACS.

This TCR was recovered from a human donor with multiple sclerosis. V is TRBV7-9 and J is TRBJ2-7, with TRBD1 as a possible D gene (5 bases). The source material was CD8+ T cells from PBMCs. The CDR3 nucleotides read TGTGCCAGCAGCGGATTTGGGGCCCCCTACGAGCAGTACTTC. Protein product: CASSGFGAPYEQYF.